This T cell receptor (beta chain) originates from a study of cytomegalovirus exposure and HLA in healthy donors. PCR was performed using 60 Vbeta and 13 Jbeta primers. This table comes from immunoSEQ multiplex PCR, and its TCRdb copy is limited to in-frame clones, with some not included. The sample holds 210,000 or so clones, 77% seen once. The TCR originated in a woman between 25 and 40 years old in good health and CMV-seropositive. The sample was PBMCs.

For the CDR3, the DNA is TGTGCCAGCAGCCAAGTCTGGGACAGTCTAGCCAAAAACATTCAGTACTTC. It yields the protein CASSQVWDSLAKNIQYF. This chain connects TRBV4-2 to TRBJ2-4; 7 nucleotides agree with TRBD1. The CDR3 spans 17 residues. The germline V gene has CDR1 LGHNA and CDR2 YNFKEQ. The V and J ends lost 1 base and 0 bases, in that order; junction bases with no gene match: 6.